The present entry profiles one TCR beta chain with its context. Its antigen has not been determined. No clone much larger than this one lies a single base away; base qualities are absent. TCRbeta CDR3 regions were amplified from genomic DNA by means of the immunoSEQ Assay, a bias-controlled multiplex PCR. As for how the authors treated the data: The number of nucleated cells in each sample was estimated by amplification of reference gene primers within the assay. To quantify the absolute abundance of each unique TCRbeta CDR3 rearrangement, sequence reads were collapsed and filtered. For each sample, productive Simpson clonality was calculated as the square root of Simpson's diversity index over productive rearrangements. TCRdb stores this immuneACCESS table with in-frame sequences only. Part of the clones is absent; in the studies checked, under half of the shortfall reflects unresolved V genes, and no reason is known for the rest. V, J and clone size derive from that table, while D and trimming were established from the DNA sequence. The sample contains about 320,000 clones, over 70% of them found a single time. 1% to 1.5% of the sample belongs to the ten largest clones.

Its CDR3 holds 13 amino acids, cysteine through phenylalanine. Only CDR3 DNA is held: 39 bases, read in frame from base 1. The germline V gene gives CDR1 as SNHLY and CDR2 as FYNNEI. Trimming removed 7 bases from V and 1 base from J, leaving 9 bases between the germline ends. This specimen belongs to a study of blood T cell repertoires in COVID-19 (TCRdb year 2020). Study-level background: The collaborator samples originated in the United States, Italy and Spain and spanned the acute and convalescent phases of COVID-19. The material from the prospective study consisted of cDNA or gDNA derived from T cells, B-cell-depleted T cells, or PBMCs. The dataset comprised deeply sampled blood TCRbeta repertoires from subjects exposed to, actively infected with, or recovered from COVID-19. The repertoires were released in a freely available public database meant as a resource for research on the immune response to SARS-CoV-2. The samples were drawn from two sources: the first 160 participants of the ongoing ImmuneRACE study, and 1,254 subjects contributed by 6 global collaborators. Nearly every sample came with metadata listing a de-identified subject ID, COVID-19 status, age in years and sex. Where available, HLA class I and class II types were taken from metadata supplied by the sample provider and were not determined by assay-based typing. What the research found in general, with its limitations: Clinical and demographic metadata were provided uncurated, with the amount varying by source and participant.

Each collaborating institution followed its own protocols to collect whole blood in K2EDTA tubes. For TCRbeta analysis, collaborators shipped samples as frozen whole blood, isolated PBMCs, or DNA extracted from either of those sample types. The V and J segments used are TRBV2 and TRBJ2-3, with a weak D call of TRBD1 (6 bases match). Material for sequencing was peripheral blood. This clonotype was obtained from a woman in her 50s with acute or convalescent COVID-19. DNA sequence: TGTGCCAGCATGGCAGGGGGCACAGATACGCAGTATTTT. Its translation is CASMAGGTDTQYF.